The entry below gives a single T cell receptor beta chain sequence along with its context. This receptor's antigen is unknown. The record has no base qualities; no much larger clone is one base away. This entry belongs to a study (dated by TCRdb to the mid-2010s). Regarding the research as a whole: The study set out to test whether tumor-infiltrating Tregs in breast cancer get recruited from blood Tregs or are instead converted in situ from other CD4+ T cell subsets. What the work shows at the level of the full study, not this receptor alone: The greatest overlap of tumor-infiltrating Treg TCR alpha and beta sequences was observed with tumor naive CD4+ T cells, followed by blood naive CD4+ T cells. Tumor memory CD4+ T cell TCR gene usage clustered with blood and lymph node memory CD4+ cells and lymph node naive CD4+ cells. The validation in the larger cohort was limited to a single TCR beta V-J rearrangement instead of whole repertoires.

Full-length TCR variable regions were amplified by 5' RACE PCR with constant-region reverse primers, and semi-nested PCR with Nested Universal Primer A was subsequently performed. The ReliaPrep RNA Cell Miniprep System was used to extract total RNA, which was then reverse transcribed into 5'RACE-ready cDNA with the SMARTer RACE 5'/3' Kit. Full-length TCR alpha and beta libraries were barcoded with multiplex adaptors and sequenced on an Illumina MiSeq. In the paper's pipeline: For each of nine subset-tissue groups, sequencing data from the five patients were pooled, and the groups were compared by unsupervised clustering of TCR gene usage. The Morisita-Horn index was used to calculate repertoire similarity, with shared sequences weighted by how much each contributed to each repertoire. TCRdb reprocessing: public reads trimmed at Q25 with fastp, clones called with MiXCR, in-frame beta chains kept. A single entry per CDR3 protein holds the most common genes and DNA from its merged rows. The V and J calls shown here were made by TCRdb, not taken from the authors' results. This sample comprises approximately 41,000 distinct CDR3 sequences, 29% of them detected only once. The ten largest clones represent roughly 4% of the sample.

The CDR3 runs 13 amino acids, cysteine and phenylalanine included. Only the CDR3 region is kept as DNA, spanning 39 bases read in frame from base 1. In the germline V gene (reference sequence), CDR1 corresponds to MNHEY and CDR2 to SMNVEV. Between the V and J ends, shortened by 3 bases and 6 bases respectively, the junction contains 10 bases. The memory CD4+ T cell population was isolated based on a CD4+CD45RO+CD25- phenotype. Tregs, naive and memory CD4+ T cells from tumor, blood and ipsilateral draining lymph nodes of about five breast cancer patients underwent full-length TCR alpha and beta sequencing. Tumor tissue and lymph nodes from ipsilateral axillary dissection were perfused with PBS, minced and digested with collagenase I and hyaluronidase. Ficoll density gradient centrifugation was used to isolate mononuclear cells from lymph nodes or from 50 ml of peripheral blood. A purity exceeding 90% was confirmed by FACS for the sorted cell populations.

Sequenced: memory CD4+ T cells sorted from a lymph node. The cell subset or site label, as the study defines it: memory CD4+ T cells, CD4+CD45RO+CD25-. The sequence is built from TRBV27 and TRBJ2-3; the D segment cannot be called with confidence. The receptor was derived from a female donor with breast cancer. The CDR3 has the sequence CASSFGTRDTQYF. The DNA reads TGTGCCAGCAGTTTCGGAACACGGGATACGCAGTATTTT.